What follows are 21 T cell receptor beta chains derived from one specimen sequenced in a study of yellow fever vaccine responses in identical twins. TCRdb re-called the RT-PCR reads with MiXCR, one entry per CDR3 protein. Counted here are under 25,000 distinct CDR3 sequences, over 65% occurring once; the ten biggest clones make up less than 3%. The source was T cells from blood (PBMCs), unsorted or a sorted subset (not recorded which), collected before or after yellow fever vaccination (not recorded which). The receptors stem from a woman between 18 and 29 years old who received the yellow fever vaccine.

This chain links TRBV5-1 with TRBJ2-5; 8 positions match TRBD1. V lost 4 bases and J lost 2; bases outside the gene matches: 4. Germline V gene data show CDR1 as SGHRS and CDR2 as YFSETQ. CDR3 length equals 14 residues. The CDR3 region has the DNA TGCGCCAGCAGCCCCGGGGACAGGCAAGAGACCCAGTACTTC. Encoded protein: CASSPGDRQETQYF.

The V call is TRBV28, the J call TRBJ2-1, with D maybe TRBD2 (5 bases). Trimming stripped 10 bases from V and 5 bases from J, with 15 bases between. The CDR3 has 13 residues. Germline CDR1 is MDHEN and CDR2 is SYDVKM. The CDR3 DNA follows: TGTGCCACCGTCGAGGGAAATGACAATGAGCAGTTCTTC. It specifies CATVEGNDNEQFF.

The chain links TRBV29-1 to TRBJ2-5; D is unresolved. V was pared by 6 bases and J by 4 bases, with 15 bases between. This CDR3 is 13 amino acids long. Germline V CDR1 and CDR2: SQVTM, ANQGSEA. DNA of the CDR3: TGCAGCGTCGGAAGCCTCCCTCCAGAGACCCAGTACTTC. Translation gives CSVGSLPPETQYF.

With regard to this clonotype: The final CDR3 position lacks the conserved phenylalanine or tryptophan, pointing to a likely read error. The chain combines TRBV25-1 with TRBJ1-2, with D unresolved. Trimming removed 4 bases from V and 4 bases from J, with 7 bases in between. The CDR3 sequence is 12 residues long. Germline V gene data show CDR1 as MGHDK and CDR2 as SYGVNS. The CDR3 nucleotides read TGTGCCAGCAGTGGGGCCTTCTATGGCTACACCATC. This sequence encodes CASSGAFYGYTI.

This clonotype has more than one count but fewer than ten. The genes are TRBV7-9 and TRBJ2-7; unclear D gene. CDR1 and CDR2 (germline): SEHNR, FQNEAQ (reference sequence). This CDR3 region has 14 residues. V lost 1 base, J lost 2 bases, and 9 bases lay in between. In DNA form, the CDR3 reads TGTGCCAGCAGCTTAGGGCAGTCCGCCTACGAGCAGTACTTC. Protein: CASSLGQSAYEQYF.

The chain carries TRBV23-1 and TRBJ2-7, with a weak D call TRBD2 (5 bases). TRBV23-1 is treated as an ORF (open reading frame) with a function not yet certain. The V and J ends lost 8 bases and 5 bases respectively, with 19 bases between them. This CDR3 has 14 residues. The CDR3 DNA sequence: TGCGCCAGCCGCGCGGGTAGGGTGTGGGACGAGCAGTACGTC. It yields the protein CASRAGRVWDEQYV.

The V and J genes are TRBV12-3 or TRBV12-4 and TRBJ2-5; D not resolved. V was pared by 3 bases and J by 5 bases, with 7 bases between. The CDR3 is 12 residues long. The CDR3 DNA reads as TGTGCCAGCAGTTTCTCTGGGGAGACCCAGTACTTC. It translates to CASSFSGETQYF.

The chain has TRBV18 and TRBJ2-1; 9 bases fit TRBD2. J gave up 5 bases and V 3 bases, and 2 bases lay outside the gene matches. The germline gives CDR1 KGHSH, CDR2 LQKENI. The CDR3 contains 14 residues. The CDR3 sequence is CASSPVAGDNEQFF. CDR3 DNA: TGTGCCAGCTCACCGGTAGCGGGGGACAATGAGCAGTTCTTC.

The chain joins TRBV6-5 to TRBJ1-4, with D possibly TRBD1 on 6 matching bases. V lost 0 bases and J lost 5, with 13 bases in between. The CDR3 has 16 amino acids. Germline V lookup: CDR1 MNHEY, CDR2 SVGAGI. The CDR3 protein is CASSYSKGQGNEKLFF. CDR3 DNA: TGTGCCAGCAGTTACTCTAAAGGGCAGGGGAATGAAAAACTGTTTTTT.

The chain employs TRBV6-1 and TRBJ1-6, with D uncertain. Trimming shortened V by 6 bases and J by 0 bases, and 12 bases separated the two germline ends. CDR3 length: 16 amino acids. From germline, CDR1 is MNHNS and CDR2 SASEGT. The CDR3 nucleotides are TGTGCCAGCAGAATGACACTCAGCTCCTATAATTCACCCCTCCACTTT. Translated: CASRMTLSSYNSPLHF.

The chain has TRBV7-9 and TRBJ1-1; 8 nucleotides match TRBD1. V shed 5 bases and J 4 bases; nucleotides not matched to a gene: 3. Germline V CDR1 and CDR2: SEHNR, FQNEAQ (reference sequence). The CDR3 has 13 amino acids. Here the CDR3 reads CASSLDRVTEAFF. The CDR3 DNA reads TGTGCCAGCAGCCTGGACAGGGTCACTGAAGCTTTCTTT.

In its sample, this clonotype was seen once. This chain uses TRBV2 with TRBJ1-1; D gene ambiguous. Trimming shortened V by 1 base and J by 0 bases, and 9 bases separated the two germline ends. The CDR3 sequence is 15 residues long. The germline gives CDR1 SNHLY, CDR2 FYNNEI. CDR3 DNA sequence: TGTGCCAGCAGTGAAGAGGGCGGCGTGAACACTGAAGCTTTCTTT. This codes for CASSEEGGVNTEAFF. The full variable domain, completed using reference TRBV2 and TRBJ1-1, is EPEVTQTPSHQVTQMGQEVILRCVPISNHLYFYWYRQILGQKVEFLVSFYNNEISEKSEIFDDQFSVERPDGSNFTLKIRSTKLEDSAMYFCASSEEGGVNTEAFFGQGTRLTVV.

This sequence joins TRBV20-1 and TRBJ2-1; the D gene is possibly TRBD1 (6 bases). The CDR3 has 13 residues. Trimming removed 5 bases from V and 7 bases from J, with 15 bases in between. From germline, CDR1 is DFQATT and CDR2 SNEGSKA (reference sequence). CDR3 nucleotides: TGCAGTGCTGGCCGGGACACCGTTAATGAGCAGTTCTTC. This translates into CSAGRDTVNEQFF.

The chain is built from TRBV6-5 and TRBJ2-3; D not certain. Trimming pared 2 bases from V and 5 bases from J, leaving 14 bases between. Germline loops: CDR1 MNHEY, CDR2 SVGAGI. The CDR3 covers 15 residues. The chain's CDR3 is CASSYADPVRDTQYF. CDR3 coding DNA: TGTGCCAGCAGTTACGCAGACCCAGTACGAGATACGCAGTATTTT.

The count of this clonotype is one. The chain has TRBV6-2 or TRBV6-3 and TRBJ2-7; D tentatively reads TRBD1 or TRBD2 (5 bases each). The length of the CDR3 is 15 residues. In germline, CDR1 is MNHEY, CDR2 SVGEGT. V lost 2 bases and J 3 bases, leaving 14 bases between the germline ends. Here the CDR3 DNA reads TGTGCCAGCAGTTACCGAGAGGGGAGAAGCTACGAGCAGTACTTC. It codes for CASSYREGRSYEQYF.

This clonotype was observed once. This chain links TRBV9 with TRBJ1-1; D is perhaps TRBD1 (5 bases). This CDR3 has 15 residues. Trimming shortened V by 3 bases and J by 6 bases, and 18 bases separated the two germline ends. CDR1 and CDR2 (germline): SGDLS, YYNGEE. The chain's CDR3 is CASSDPVGVYSEAFF. CDR3 nucleotides: TGTGCCAGCAGCGATCCCGTAGGGGTATATTCTGAAGCTTTCTTT.

This clonotype was counted only a few times. J is TRBJ2-5 and V is TRBV27, with 10 bases lining up with TRBD2. This CDR3 has 15 residues. J lost 5 bases, V lost 0 bases, and 3 bases had no gene match. CDR1 and CDR2 (germline): MNHEY, SMNVEV (reference sequence). The CDR3 region is CASSLSSGRMETQYF. DNA of the CDR3: TGTGCCAGCAGTTTATCTAGCGGGAGGATGGAGACCCAGTACTTC.

The chain combines TRBV7-6 with TRBJ1-1; D uncertain. From germline, CDR1 is SGHVS and CDR2 FNYEAQ. With 1 base removed from V and 4 bases from J, the gap between germline ends came to 16 bases. This CDR3 comprises 16 residues. The CDR3 nucleotides are TGTGCCAGCAGCTTAGGGATGTTCGACTCGCTCACTGAAGCTTTCTTT. This sequence encodes CASSLGMFDSLTEAFF.

CDR3 sequence (DNA): TGTGCCACTATAAGCGGGGACTCAGGCTATGAGCAGTTCTTC. This codes for CATISGDSGYEQFF. V usage is TRBV7-9 and J usage is TRBJ2-1; TRBD2 agrees at 7 bases. In germline, CDR1 is SEHNR, CDR2 FQNEAQ (reference sequence). J gave up 8 bases and V 10 bases, and 14 bases lay outside the gene matches. The CDR3 is 14 residues long.

This clonotype was observed a handful of times. The J gene is TRBJ2-7, the V gene TRBV2, with 8 bases lining up with TRBD1. V was pared by 5 bases and J by 3 bases, with 9 bases of the junction left unmatched. Looked up from germline, CDR1 is SNHLY and CDR2 is FYNNEI. CDR3 length equals 15 residues. The CDR3 coding sequence is TGTGCCAGCAGTTACAACGGACAGGGAAACTACGAGCAGTACGTC. As protein: CASSYNGQGNYEQYV.

This chain joins TRBV20-1 and TRBJ2-1; D not resolved. V was clipped by 0 bases and J by 2 bases, with 8 bases between them. The CDR3 is made up of 14 amino acids. Germline assignment: CDR1 DFQATT and CDR2 SNEGSKA (reference sequence). The CDR3 region is CSARDGEAYNEQFF. The CDR3 bases are TGCAGTGCTAGAGATGGCGAGGCCTACAATGAGCAGTTCTTC.